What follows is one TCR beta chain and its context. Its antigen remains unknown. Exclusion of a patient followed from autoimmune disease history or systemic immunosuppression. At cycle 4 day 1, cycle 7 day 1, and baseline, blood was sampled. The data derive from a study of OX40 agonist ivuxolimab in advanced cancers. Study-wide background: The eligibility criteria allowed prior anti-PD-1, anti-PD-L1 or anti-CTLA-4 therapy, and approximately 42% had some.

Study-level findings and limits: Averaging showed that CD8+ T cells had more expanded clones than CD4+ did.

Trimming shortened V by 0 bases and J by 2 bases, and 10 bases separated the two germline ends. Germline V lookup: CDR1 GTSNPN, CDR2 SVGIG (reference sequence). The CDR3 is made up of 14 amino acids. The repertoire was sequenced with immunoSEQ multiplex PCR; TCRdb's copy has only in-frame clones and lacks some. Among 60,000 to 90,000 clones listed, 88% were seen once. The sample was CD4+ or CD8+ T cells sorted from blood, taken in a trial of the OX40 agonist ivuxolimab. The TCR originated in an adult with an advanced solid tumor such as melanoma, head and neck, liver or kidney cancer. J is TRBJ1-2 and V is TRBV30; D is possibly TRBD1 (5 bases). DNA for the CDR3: TGTGCCTGGAGTGTTTCACGGGGCAACTATGGCTACACCTTC. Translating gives CAWSVSRGNYGYTF.